This T cell receptor (beta chain) comes out of a study of blood T cell repertoires in COVID-19. As processed by the authors: Using reference gene primer amplification, nucleated cell counts were estimated. Method: immunoSEQ multiplex PCR; TCRdb's copy keeps in-frame clones and lacks some. The V and J calls and clone size were taken over from that table, and D and trimming were inferred from the DNA. The sample records fewer than 150,000 clones, under 85% being singletons. Assignments of participants to cohorts depended upon their own reported clinical history. The receptor was derived from a man aged 30 to 45 who had recovered from COVID-19. Sequenced input: PBMCs or T cells enriched from blood (not recorded which).

Here the CDR3 DNA reads TGTGCCAGCAGCCAAGGGATAGCGGCCATCTACGAGCAGTACTTC. Protein sequence: CASSQGIAAIYEQYF. The chain employs TRBV3-1 (or the pseudogene TRBV3-2) and TRBJ2-7, with D maybe TRBD2 (6 bases). Germline CDR1 and CDR2: LGHDT and YNNKEL (reference sequence). This CDR3 region has 15 residues. Trimming took 1 base from V and 3 from J, leaving 13 bases between them.